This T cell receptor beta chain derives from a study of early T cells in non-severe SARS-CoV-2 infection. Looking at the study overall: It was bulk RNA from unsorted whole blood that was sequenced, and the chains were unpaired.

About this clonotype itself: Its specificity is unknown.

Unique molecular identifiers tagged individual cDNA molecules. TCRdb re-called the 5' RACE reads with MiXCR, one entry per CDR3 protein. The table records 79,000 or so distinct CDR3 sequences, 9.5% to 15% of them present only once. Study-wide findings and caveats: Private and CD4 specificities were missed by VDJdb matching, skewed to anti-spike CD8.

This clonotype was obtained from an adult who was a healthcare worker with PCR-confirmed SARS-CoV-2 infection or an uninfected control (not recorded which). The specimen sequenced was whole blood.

The CDR3 spells CASSLAGGMWEQFF. The CDR3 nucleotides are TGTGCCAGCAGTTTAGCGGGAGGGATGTGGGAGCAGTTCTTC. V gene TRBV28 combines with J gene TRBJ2-1; 9 nucleotides align to TRBD2. Unmatched junction bases numbered 6, after V lost 2 bases and J lost 10 bases. The CDR3 loop spans 14 amino acids. Germline assignment: CDR1 MDHEN and CDR2 SYDVKM.